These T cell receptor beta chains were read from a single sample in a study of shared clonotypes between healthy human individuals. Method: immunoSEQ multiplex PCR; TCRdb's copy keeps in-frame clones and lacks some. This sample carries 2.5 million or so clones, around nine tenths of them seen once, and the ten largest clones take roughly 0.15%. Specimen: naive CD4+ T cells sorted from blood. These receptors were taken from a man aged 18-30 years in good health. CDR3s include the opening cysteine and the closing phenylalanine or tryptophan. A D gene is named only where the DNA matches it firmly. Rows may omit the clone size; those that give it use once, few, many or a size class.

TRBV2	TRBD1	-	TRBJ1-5	TGTGCCAGCAGTGGCGACAGGGGGAATCAGCCCCAGCATTTT	CASSGDRGNQPQHF
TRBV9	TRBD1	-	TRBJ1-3	TGTGCCAGCAGCGCCCGTCCCGGGACAGGGAGCGGAAACACCATATATTTT	CASSARPGTGSGNTIYF
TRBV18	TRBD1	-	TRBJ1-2	TGTGCCAGCTCACGGGACAGCCTGAACACAAACTATGGCTACACCTTC	CASSRDSLNTNYGYTF
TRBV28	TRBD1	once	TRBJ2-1	TGTGCCAGCAGTAACCGGGACAGTAATCTCGATGAGCAGTTCTTC	CASSNRDSNLDEQFF
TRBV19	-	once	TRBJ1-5	TGTGCCAGTACCCCTGAGTGGTTGGGGATGGAGCCCCAGCATTTT	CASTPEWLGMEPQHF
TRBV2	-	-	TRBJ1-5	TGTGCCAGCAGTGTCACAGGGACTTGGCCCCAGCATTTT	CASSVTGTWPQHF
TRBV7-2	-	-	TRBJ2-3	TGTGCCAGCAGCCCAGGGTTGGGCCGAAGAGATACGCAGTATTTT	CASSPGLGRRDTQYF
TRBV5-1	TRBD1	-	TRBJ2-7	TGCGCCAGCAGCCCGACCCCCTTTGGAACAGGGGACTCCTACGAGCAGTACTTC	CASSPTPFGTGDSYEQYF
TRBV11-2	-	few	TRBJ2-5	TGTGCCAGCAGCCTACAAGAGACCCAGTACTTC	CASSLQETQYF
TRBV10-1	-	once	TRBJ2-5	TGCGCCAGCAGTGAACCCGGGATCCAAGAGACCCAGTACTTC	CASSEPGIQETQYF
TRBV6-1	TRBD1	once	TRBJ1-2	TGTGCCAGCAGGAGACAGGGGCTGGGGGATGGCTACACCTTC	CASRRQGLGDGYTF
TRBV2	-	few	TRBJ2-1	TGTGCCAGCAGTAAGACTAGTAATGAGCAGTTCTTC	CASSKTSNEQFF
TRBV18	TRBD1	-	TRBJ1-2	TGTGCCAGCTCACCCATAGGACAGGGAAGTAACTATGGCTACACCTTC	CASSPIGQGSNYGYTF
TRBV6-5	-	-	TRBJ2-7	TGTGCCAGCAGCCCAGGGGGGGGGAGCTCCTACGAGCAGTACTTC	CASSPGGGSSYEQYF
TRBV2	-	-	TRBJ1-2	TGTGCCACCACCCCGGGGGCCGTTATCTATGGCTACACCTTC	CATTPGAVIYGYTF
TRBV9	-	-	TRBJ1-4	TGTGCCAGCAGCGCCACAGAGAATGAAAAACTGTTTTTT	CASSATENEKLFF
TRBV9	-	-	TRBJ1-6	TGTGCCAGCAGCGTAGGGAATAATTCACCCCTCCACTTT	CASSVGNNSPLHF
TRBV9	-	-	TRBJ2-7	TGTGCCAGCAGCGTGGCGGGGAGTTCGTCCTACGAGCAGTACTTC	CASSVAGSSSYEQYF
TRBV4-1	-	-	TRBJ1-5	TGCGCCAGCAGCCAAGATCTTTGGAGGAGTGGTCAGCCCCAGCATTTT	CASSQDLWRSGQPQHF
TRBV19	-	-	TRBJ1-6	TGTGCCAGTAGTATAGATGCGCGGGCCCGGATTGGGGCTCCACCCCTCCACTTT	CASSIDARARIGAPPLHF
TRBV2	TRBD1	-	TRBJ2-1	TGTGCCAGCCATAGGGACAGGTACAATGAGCAGTTCTTC	CASHRDRYNEQFF
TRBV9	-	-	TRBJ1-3	TGTGCCAGCAGCGTAGAGGAGATCTCTGGAAACACCATATATTTT	CASSVEEISGNTIYF
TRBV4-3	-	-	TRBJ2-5	TGCGCCAGCAGCCAAGAGGGGTTTGGGGGCCGAGAGACCCAGTACTTC	CASSQEGFGGRETQYF
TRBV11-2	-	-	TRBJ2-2	TGTGCCAGCAGCTTATATGAGGGCGGGGACACCGGGGAGCTGTTTTTT	CASSLYEGGDTGELFF
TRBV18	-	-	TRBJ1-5	TGTGCCAGCTCACCTTCGGGTGGTAATCAGCCCCAGCATTTT	CASSPSGGNQPQHF
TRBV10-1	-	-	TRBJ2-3	TGCGCCAGCAGTGATTTTGGCACTAGCACAGATACGCAGTATTTT	CASSDFGTSTDTQYF
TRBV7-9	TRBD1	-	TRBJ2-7	TGTGCCAGCAGCCCCGCCGGGCGACAGGGCTATCACGAGCAGTACTTC	CASSPAGRQGYHEQYF
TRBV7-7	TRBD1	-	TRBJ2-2	TGTGCTAGCAGCTTAGCTGGGACAGGGGACACCGGGGAGCTGTTTTTT	CASSLAGTGDTGELFF
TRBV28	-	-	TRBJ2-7	TGTGCCAGCAGGTACGGACTCTCCTACGAGCAGTACTTC	CASRYGLSYEQYF
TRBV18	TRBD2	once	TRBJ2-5	TGTGCCAGCTCACCATTGGGACTAGCGGGCCTTAACATACAAGAGACCCAGTACTTC	CASSPLGLAGLNIQETQYF
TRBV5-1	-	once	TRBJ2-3	TGCGCCAGCAGACAGGACGCAGTTAGCACAGATACGCAGTATTTT	CASRQDAVSTDTQYF
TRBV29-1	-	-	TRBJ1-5	TGCAGCGTTGGAAGCAGAGATGGCAATCAGCCCCAGCATTTT	CSVGSRDGNQPQHF
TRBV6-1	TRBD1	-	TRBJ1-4	TGTGCCAGCCAAGACAGGGCTACTAATGAAAAACTGTTTTTT	CASQDRATNEKLFF